What follows is one T cell receptor beta chain and its context. What it binds is unknown. This record belongs to a study of T cells in Graves' hyperthyroidism and ophthalmopathy. Graves' hyperthyroidism without ophthalmopathy progression within 18 months was termed stable. PBMCs were collected from an approximately 10 ml volume of fresh peripheral blood. TCR beta CDR3 sequences were amplified from RNA transcripts. TCR CDR3 underwent first-round RT-PCR with the HTBI primer set. Using its own MiXCR run on the multiplex PCR reads, TCRdb lists one record per CDR3 protein. The table has roughly 710,000 distinct CDR3 sequences, approximately 40% seen once. Regarding the study as a whole: In validation, the model predicted ophthalmopathy. These predictions came a median about 6.8 months before onset. Ophthalmopathy was distinguished from stable hyperthyroidism by 13 V-J signatures.

The sequenced sample was blood. This TCR came from a woman aged 40 to 50 with Graves' hyperthyroidism.

The CDR3 sequence is CARTGQDQPQHF. As DNA, the CDR3 is TGTGCCCGGACAGGGCAAGATCAGCCCCAGCATTTT. The chain uses TRBV6-5 and TRBJ1-5; TRBD1 matches 8 bases. Trimming took 11 bases from V and 5 from J; bases not matched to a gene: 5. CDR1 is MNHEY, CDR2 SVGAGI, per germline. The CDR3 sequence is 12 residues long.